A single sample gave rise to the 8 T cell receptor beta chains below, sequenced in a study of monozygotic twins with inflammatory bowel disease. Reanalyzing the 5' RACE reads, TCRdb keeps one entry per CDR3 protein, without DNA. The listing contains about 300,000 distinct CDR3 sequences. Sequenced sample: blood. These receptors all stem from a human donor with ulcerative colitis or Crohn's disease, or a healthy co-twin of an affected twin (not recorded which).

The chain has TRBV7-2 and TRBJ2-7; as DNA is missing, the TRBD2 call by TCRdb cannot be tested. Per germline, CDR1 SGHTA and CDR2 FQGNSA. The CDR3 runs to 15 residues. CDR3 loop: CASSLSPVTNYEQYF.

The V gene is TRBV27, the J gene TRBJ2-1; TCRdb reports TRBD2, a call that lacks DNA to check it against. The CDR3 extends over 14 amino acids. The germline CDR1 and CDR2 sequences are MNHEY and SMNVEV (reference sequence). CDR3 amino acids: CASTGTSGRNEQFF.

The chain links TRBV2 to TRBJ1-5; TCRdb calls TRBD1, which cannot be checked without DNA. CDR1 and CDR2 (germline): SNHLY, FYNNEI. The CDR3 contains 14 residues. CDR3 in amino acids: CASQRPGSGQPQHF.

The rearrangement joins TRBV7-2 to TRBJ1-2; TCRdb proposes TRBD1, but this gene call is untestable without DNA. This CDR3 has 15 amino acids. CDR1 is SGHTA and CDR2 is FQGNSA in the germline V gene. CDR3 region: CASSPSTGDVYGYTF.

The rearrangement uses TRBV20-1 and TRBJ2-7. Germline lookup yields CDR1 DFQATT and CDR2 SNEGSKA (reference sequence). The CDR3 length is 13 residues. The CDR3 here is CSATGQTNYEQYF.

The chain links TRBV20-1 to TRBJ1-5; TCRdb's D gene call, TRBD1, goes unchecked for lack of DNA. The CDR3 contains 17 residues. CDR1 is DFQATT and CDR2 is SNEGSKA in the germline V gene (reference sequence). This chain's CDR3 is CSARDSGRGQGNQPQHF.

J is TRBJ1-6 and V is TRBV7-2; TCRdb gives TRBD1 as the D gene, but with no DNA this cannot be confirmed. The germline V gene encodes CDR1 SGHTA and CDR2 FQGNSA. The CDR3 spans 15 residues. The CDR3 protein is CASNRGTGPNSPLHF.

The chain joins TRBV18 to TRBJ2-2; there is no DNA to check the TCRdb D call of TRBD2. The CDR3 has 16 amino acids. Germline-derived CDR1 and CDR2 are KGHSH and LQKENI. CDR3 loop: CASSPRSGTNTGELFF.